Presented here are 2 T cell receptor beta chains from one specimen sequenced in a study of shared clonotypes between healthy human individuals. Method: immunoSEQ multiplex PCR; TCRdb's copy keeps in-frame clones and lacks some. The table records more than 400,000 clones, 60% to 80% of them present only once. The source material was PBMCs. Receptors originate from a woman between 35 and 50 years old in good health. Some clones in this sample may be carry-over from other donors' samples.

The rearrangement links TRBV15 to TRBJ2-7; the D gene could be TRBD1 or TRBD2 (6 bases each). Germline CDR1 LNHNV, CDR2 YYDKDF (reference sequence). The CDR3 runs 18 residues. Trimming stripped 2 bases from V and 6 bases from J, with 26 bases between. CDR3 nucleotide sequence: TGTGCCACCAGCAGACCCCAGGGTACAGGGACTGGGATGGGCGAGCAGTACTTC. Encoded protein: CATSRPQGTGTGMGEQYF. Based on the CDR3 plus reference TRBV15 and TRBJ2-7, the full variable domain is DAMVIQNPRYQVTQFGKPVTLSCSQTLNHNVMYWYQQKSSQAPKLLFHYYDKDFNNEADTPDNFQSRRPNTSFCFLDIRSPGLGDTAMYLCATSRPQGTGTGMGEQYFGPGTRLTVT.

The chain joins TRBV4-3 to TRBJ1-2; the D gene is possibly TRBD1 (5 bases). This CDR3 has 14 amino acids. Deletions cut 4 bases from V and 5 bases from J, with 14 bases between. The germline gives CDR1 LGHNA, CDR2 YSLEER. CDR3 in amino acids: CASSRSGLAYGYTF. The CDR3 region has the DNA TGCGCCAGCAGCCGATCAGGGTTGGCGTATGGCTACACCTTC.